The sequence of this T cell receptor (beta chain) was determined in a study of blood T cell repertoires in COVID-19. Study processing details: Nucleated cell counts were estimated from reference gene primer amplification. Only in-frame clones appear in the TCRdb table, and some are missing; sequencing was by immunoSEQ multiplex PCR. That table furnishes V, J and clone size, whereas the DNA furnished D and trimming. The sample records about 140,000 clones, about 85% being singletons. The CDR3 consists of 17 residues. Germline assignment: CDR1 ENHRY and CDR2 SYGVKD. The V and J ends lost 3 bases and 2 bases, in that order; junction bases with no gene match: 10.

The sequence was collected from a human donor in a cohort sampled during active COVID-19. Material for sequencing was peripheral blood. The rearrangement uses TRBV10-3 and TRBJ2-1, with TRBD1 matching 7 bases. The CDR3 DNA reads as TGTGCCATCAGTGACCCTTCCTCGACAGGGCCCTACAATGAGCAGTTCTTC. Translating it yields CAISDPSSTGPYNEQFF.